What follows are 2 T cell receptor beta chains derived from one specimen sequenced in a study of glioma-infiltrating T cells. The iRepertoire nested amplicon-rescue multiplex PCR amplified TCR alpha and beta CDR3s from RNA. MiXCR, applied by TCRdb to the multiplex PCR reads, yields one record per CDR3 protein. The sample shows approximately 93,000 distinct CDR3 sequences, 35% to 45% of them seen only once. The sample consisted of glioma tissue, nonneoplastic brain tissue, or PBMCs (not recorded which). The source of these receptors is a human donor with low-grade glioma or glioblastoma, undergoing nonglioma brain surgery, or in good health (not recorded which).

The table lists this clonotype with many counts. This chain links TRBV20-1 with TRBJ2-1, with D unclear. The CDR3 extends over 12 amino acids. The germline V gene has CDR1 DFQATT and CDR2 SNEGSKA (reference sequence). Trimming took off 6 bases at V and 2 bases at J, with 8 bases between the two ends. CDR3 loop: CSAQRTYNEQFF. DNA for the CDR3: TGCAGTGCCCAAAGGACCTACAATGAGCAGTTCTTC.

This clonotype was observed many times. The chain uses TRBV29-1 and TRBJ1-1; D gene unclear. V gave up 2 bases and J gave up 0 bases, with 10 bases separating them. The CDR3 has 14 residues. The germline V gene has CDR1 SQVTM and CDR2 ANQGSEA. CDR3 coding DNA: TGCAGCGTTGAATGGGATATCATGAACACTGAAGCTTTCTTT. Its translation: CSVEWDIMNTEAFF.